This T cell receptor beta chain was obtained from a study of early T cells in non-severe SARS-CoV-2 infection. This clonotype was counted between two and nine times. Individual cDNA molecules carried attached unique molecular identifiers. TCRdb re-derived calls from the 5' RACE reads in MiXCR, one entry per CDR3 protein. The sample lists under 80,000 distinct CDR3 sequences, about 9.9% seen once, with 3% to 4% in the top ten. Trimming took 4 bases from V and 3 from J; bases not matched to a gene: 9. CDR1 is SGHRS, CDR2 YFSETQ, per germline. There are 15 residues in the CDR3. This rearrangement joins TRBV5-1 to TRBJ2-7, with TRBD2 identical over 8 bases. The sample comprised whole blood. The clonotype was recovered from an adult who was a healthcare worker with PCR-confirmed SARS-CoV-2 infection or an uninfected control (not recorded which). CDR3 protein: CASSPSGGRYYEQYF. The CDR3 DNA sequence: TGCGCCAGCAGCCCGAGCGGGGGCCGTTACTACGAGCAGTACTTC.